This is a list of T cell receptor beta chains from one sample in a study of blood T cells in healthy people across ages. TCRdb independently ran MiXCR on the 5' RACE reads; one entry per CDR3 protein. The sample lists about 800,000 distinct CDR3 sequences, roughly 25% occurring once. Another study also made use of these data, one on T cells of mothers and their children.

What was sequenced was blood. These receptors all stem from a boy younger than 18 in good health. Each CDR3 is given with its conserved first and last residue. Each record gives: V gene, clone size, D gene, J gene, CDR3 DNA, CDR3 protein. D genes are given only for firm matches. Part of the rows lack a size; the others show once, few, many or a class for expanded clones.

v_call: TRBV18
clone_size: .
d_call: TRBD1
j_call: TRBJ2-7
cdr3_nt: TGTGCCAGCTCACCACTGGACAGGGGGAACGAGCAGTACTTC
cdr3_aa: CASSPLDRGNEQYF

v_call: TRBV20-1
clone_size: few
d_call: .
j_call: TRBJ1-5
cdr3_nt: TGCAGTGCTAGAGATGAGCGAAGGGGGAGCAATCAGCCCCAGCATTTT
cdr3_aa: CSARDERRGSNQPQHF

v_call: TRBV20-1
clone_size: .
d_call: .
j_call: TRBJ2-7
cdr3_nt: TGCAGTGCTACTTCAGAAACTACCTACGAGCAGTACTTC
cdr3_aa: CSATSETTYEQYF

v_call: TRBV4-3
clone_size: few
d_call: .
j_call: TRBJ2-2
cdr3_nt: TGCGCCAGCAGCCAAGAAGGGAAGGGTGCCGGGGAGCTGTTTTTT
cdr3_aa: CASSQEGKGAGELFF

v_call: TRBV27
clone_size: .
d_call: .
j_call: TRBJ2-1
cdr3_nt: TGTGCCAGCAGTTTCAGTTCGTTGTGGGGGGTAGGTGAGCAGTTCTTC
cdr3_aa: CASSFSSLWGVGEQFF

v_call: TRBV4-1
clone_size: few
d_call: .
j_call: TRBJ1-4
cdr3_nt: TGCGCCAGCAGCCAAGATGGAACAGGAGATGAAAAACTGTTTTTT
cdr3_aa: CASSQDGTGDEKLFF

v_call: TRBV7-2
clone_size: .
d_call: TRBD1
j_call: TRBJ2-7
cdr3_nt: TGTGCCAGCAGCTTTCGACAGGGGGCGTTGTACTTC
cdr3_aa: CASSFRQGALYF

v_call: TRBV24-1
clone_size: .
d_call: .
j_call: TRBJ2-5
cdr3_nt: TGTGCCACCAGTGACCCATCCCAAGAGACCCAGTACTTC
cdr3_aa: CATSDPSQETQYF

v_call: TRBV9
clone_size: few
d_call: .
j_call: TRBJ2-5
cdr3_nt: TGTGCCAGCAGCATAGTAGTACGAGATTCAGAGACCCAGTACTTC
cdr3_aa: CASSIVVRDSETQYF

v_call: TRBV7-2
clone_size: few
d_call: TRBD1
j_call: TRBJ1-4
cdr3_nt: TGTGCCAGCAGTCCTTCAGGGGGCCCGGGTGAAAAACTGTTTTTT
cdr3_aa: CASSPSGGPGEKLFF

v_call: TRBV7-8
clone_size: few
d_call: .
j_call: TRBJ1-4
cdr3_nt: TGTGCCAGCAGCTTACCCTGGTCCGGCAGGGAAAAACTGTTTTTT
cdr3_aa: CASSLPWSGREKLFF

v_call: TRBV7-9
clone_size: few
d_call: .
j_call: TRBJ1-2
cdr3_nt: TGTGCCAGCAGCTTAGCGTCAGGGGAAAACTATGGCTACACCTTC
cdr3_aa: CASSLASGENYGYTF

v_call: TRBV7-9
clone_size: many
d_call: .
j_call: TRBJ2-1
cdr3_nt: TGTGCCAGCAGCTTATCAGACAATGAGCAGTTCTTC
cdr3_aa: CASSLSDNEQFF

v_call: TRBV7-2
clone_size: .
d_call: .
j_call: TRBJ2-3
cdr3_nt: TGTGCAAGCAGCAAGGGACCCCTGTTTACAGATACGCAGTATTTT
cdr3_aa: CASSKGPLFTDTQYF

v_call: TRBV18
clone_size: .
d_call: .
j_call: TRBJ2-7
cdr3_nt: TGTGCCAGCTCACTAAACCGGGACAAACTATACGAGCAGTACTTC
cdr3_aa: CASSLNRDKLYEQYF

v_call: TRBV6-1
clone_size: .
d_call: TRBD2
j_call: TRBJ2-7
cdr3_nt: TGTGCCAGCAACCAAGGAACCCCGACTAGCGCCACTAGGTACGAGCAGTACTTC
cdr3_aa: CASNQGTPTSATRYEQYF

v_call: TRBV6-5
clone_size: few
d_call: TRBD2
j_call: TRBJ2-7
cdr3_nt: TGTGCCAGCAGTTGGGCCCCTCCGGGACTAGCGGGGTACGAGCAGTACTTC
cdr3_aa: CASSWAPPGLAGYEQYF

v_call: TRBV10-3
clone_size: few
d_call: .
j_call: TRBJ2-7
cdr3_nt: TGTGCCATCAGTGGAATGACAGGCTACGAGCAGTACTTC
cdr3_aa: CAISGMTGYEQYF

v_call: TRBV10-3
clone_size: few
d_call: TRBD2
j_call: TRBJ2-3
cdr3_nt: TGTGCCATCAGTTTCGAGCGGGGGGCCACAGATACGCAGTATTTT
cdr3_aa: CAISFERGATDTQYF

v_call: TRBV24-1
clone_size: .
d_call: TRBD2
j_call: TRBJ2-3
cdr3_nt: TGTGCCACCAGTGCTGGGACTAGATTAGATACGCAGTATTTT
cdr3_aa: CATSAGTRLDTQYF

v_call: TRBV6-2/TRBV6-3
clone_size: .
d_call: TRBD2
j_call: TRBJ2-1
cdr3_nt: TGTGCCAGCAGTTACTCACCACTAGCGGGAGTCTACAATGAGCAGTTCTTC
cdr3_aa: CASSYSPLAGVYNEQFF

v_call: TRBV28
clone_size: .
d_call: .
j_call: TRBJ1-6
cdr3_nt: TGTGCCAGCAGGTGGGGGGAAAATAATTCACCCCTCCACTTT
cdr3_aa: CASRWGENNSPLHF

v_call: TRBV3-1
clone_size: .
d_call: TRBD2
j_call: TRBJ2-3
cdr3_nt: TGTGCCAGCACTACTAGCGGGAGGCCCGATACGCAGTATTTT
cdr3_aa: CASTTSGRPDTQYF

v_call: TRBV20-1
clone_size: few
d_call: .
j_call: TRBJ2-7
cdr3_nt: TGCAGTGCTAGAGATTTTGCGGAATCCTACGAGCAGTACTTC
cdr3_aa: CSARDFAESYEQYF

v_call: TRBV29-1
clone_size: .
d_call: .
j_call: TRBJ2-5
cdr3_nt: TGCAGCGTTGAAATGGGCTCCGAGACCCAGTACTTC
cdr3_aa: CSVEMGSETQYF

v_call: TRBV7-2
clone_size: .
d_call: TRBD2
j_call: TRBJ2-6
cdr3_nt: TGTGCCAGCAGCAAGGCGGGAGGCCACAGTGGGGCCAACGTCCTGACTTTC
cdr3_aa: CASSKAGGHSGANVLTF

v_call: TRBV10-3
clone_size: few
d_call: .
j_call: TRBJ2-1
cdr3_nt: TGTGCCATCAGTGAGGCCTACTGGAATGAGCAGTTCTTC
cdr3_aa: CAISEAYWNEQFF

v_call: TRBV20-1
clone_size: many
d_call: .
j_call: TRBJ2-5
cdr3_nt: TGCAGTGCTAGAGGCGGGGTACAGCAAGAGACCCAGTACTTC
cdr3_aa: CSARGGVQQETQYF

v_call: TRBV10-3
clone_size: .
d_call: .
j_call: TRBJ2-7
cdr3_nt: TGTGCCATCAGTGAGTCAGACAGCCACTACGAGCAGTACTTC
cdr3_aa: CAISESDSHYEQYF

v_call: TRBV4-3
clone_size: few
d_call: .
j_call: TRBJ1-4
cdr3_nt: TGCGCCAGCAGCCAGGGTCTACCGGATGAAAAACTGTTTTTT
cdr3_aa: CASSQGLPDEKLFF

v_call: TRBV29-1
clone_size: .
d_call: .
j_call: TRBJ2-1
cdr3_nt: TGCAGCGTTGAAAATCGATCTCGGTTCTTC
cdr3_aa: CSVENRSRFF

v_call: TRBV6-5
clone_size: .
d_call: .
j_call: TRBJ2-1
cdr3_nt: TGTGCCAGCAGTTACACCCTACCTTGGGGGGCGCCGGACGAGGAGCAGTTCTTC
cdr3_aa: CASSYTLPWGAPDEEQFF

v_call: TRBV7-2
clone_size: many
d_call: .
j_call: TRBJ1-1
cdr3_nt: TGTGCCAGCAGCTTACCCCCTAACACTGAAGCTTTCTTT
cdr3_aa: CASSLPPNTEAFF

v_call: TRBV12-3/TRBV12-4
clone_size: few
d_call: .
j_call: TRBJ1-2
cdr3_nt: TGTGCCAGCAGTTTAATCGTCGGGGGCTACACCTTC
cdr3_aa: CASSLIVGGYTF

v_call: TRBV4-1
clone_size: .
d_call: .
j_call: TRBJ1-1
cdr3_nt: TGCGCCAGCAGCCACTACGCCGGGACATTGAACACTGAAGCTTTCTTT
cdr3_aa: CASSHYAGTLNTEAFF

v_call: TRBV11-2
clone_size: few
d_call: .
j_call: TRBJ2-1
cdr3_nt: TGTGCCAGCAGCTTAGTTGCCGGGGCCATTTACAATGAGCAGTTCTTC
cdr3_aa: CASSLVAGAIYNEQFF

v_call: TRBV2
clone_size: .
d_call: .
j_call: TRBJ1-2
cdr3_nt: TGTGCCAGCAGTGAAGGGCAGGGGCTACCTTATGGCTACACCTTC
cdr3_aa: CASSEGQGLPYGYTF

v_call: TRBV7-3
clone_size: .
d_call: TRBD1
j_call: TRBJ1-4
cdr3_nt: TGTGCCAGCAGCTCTACAGGGGGCGCTGGAGAAAAACTGTTTTTT
cdr3_aa: CASSSTGGAGEKLFF

v_call: TRBV6-5
clone_size: few
d_call: TRBD1
j_call: TRBJ1-5
cdr3_nt: TGTGCCAGCAGCCAGACAGGGTCTTTGAAGCCCCAGCATTTT
cdr3_aa: CASSQTGSLKPQHF

v_call: TRBV24-1
clone_size: .
d_call: .
j_call: TRBJ2-5
cdr3_nt: TGTGCCACCAGTGATTTCACGGAGTCGGGGAAAACCCAGTACTTC
cdr3_aa: CATSDFTESGKTQYF

v_call: TRBV12-3/TRBV12-4
clone_size: few
d_call: .
j_call: TRBJ2-3
cdr3_nt: TGTGCCAGCAGTCCCCCGGGGGGCAGGGCAGATACGCAGTATTTT
cdr3_aa: CASSPPGGRADTQYF

v_call: TRBV24-1
clone_size: .
d_call: .
j_call: TRBJ1-5
cdr3_nt: TGTGCCACCAGTGACCCCCGGGACAATCAGCCCCAGCATTTT
cdr3_aa: CATSDPRDNQPQHF

v_call: TRBV28
clone_size: few
d_call: .
j_call: TRBJ2-3
cdr3_nt: TGTGCCAGCATTCGGGCAGGGGTTCCAGATACGCAGTATTTT
cdr3_aa: CASIRAGVPDTQYF

v_call: TRBV29-1
clone_size: .
d_call: .
j_call: TRBJ2-3
cdr3_nt: TGCAGCGCCCGGTCCGGGGAAAGCACAGATACGCAGTATTTT
cdr3_aa: CSARSGESTDTQYF

v_call: TRBV20-1
clone_size: .
d_call: TRBD1
j_call: TRBJ1-2
cdr3_nt: TGCAGTGCTAGCAGAGGGACAGACTTCTATGGCTACACCTTC
cdr3_aa: CSASRGTDFYGYTF

v_call: TRBV2
clone_size: .
d_call: .
j_call: TRBJ1-2
cdr3_nt: TGTGCCAGCAGTAAAGAGGTCTATGGCTACACCTTC
cdr3_aa: CASSKEVYGYTF

v_call: TRBV28
clone_size: many
d_call: .
j_call: TRBJ2-2
cdr3_nt: TGTGCCAGCACTACCGGAGACGGGAACACCGGGGAGCTGTTTTTT
cdr3_aa: CASTTGDGNTGELFF

v_call: TRBV7-2
clone_size: once
d_call: .
j_call: TRBJ2-5
cdr3_nt: TGTGCCAGCAGCTTAGGCGGCAGGGAAGGAGAGACCCAGTACTTC
cdr3_aa: CASSLGGREGETQYF

v_call: TRBV6-6
clone_size: few
d_call: .
j_call: TRBJ2-5
cdr3_nt: TGTGCCAGCGACGACACCGGGGGAAACCAAGAGACCCAGTACTTC
cdr3_aa: CASDDTGGNQETQYF

v_call: TRBV6-5
clone_size: .
d_call: .
j_call: TRBJ1-1
cdr3_nt: TGTGCCAGCAGTTACAGGTCGGGGACTGAAGCTTTCTTT
cdr3_aa: CASSYRSGTEAFF

v_call: TRBV15
clone_size: few
d_call: TRBD1
j_call: TRBJ2-5
cdr3_nt: TGTGCCACCAGCAGAGACCGGGACAGGGTCTCTATTTGGTTCTTC
cdr3_aa: CATSRDRDRVSIWFF